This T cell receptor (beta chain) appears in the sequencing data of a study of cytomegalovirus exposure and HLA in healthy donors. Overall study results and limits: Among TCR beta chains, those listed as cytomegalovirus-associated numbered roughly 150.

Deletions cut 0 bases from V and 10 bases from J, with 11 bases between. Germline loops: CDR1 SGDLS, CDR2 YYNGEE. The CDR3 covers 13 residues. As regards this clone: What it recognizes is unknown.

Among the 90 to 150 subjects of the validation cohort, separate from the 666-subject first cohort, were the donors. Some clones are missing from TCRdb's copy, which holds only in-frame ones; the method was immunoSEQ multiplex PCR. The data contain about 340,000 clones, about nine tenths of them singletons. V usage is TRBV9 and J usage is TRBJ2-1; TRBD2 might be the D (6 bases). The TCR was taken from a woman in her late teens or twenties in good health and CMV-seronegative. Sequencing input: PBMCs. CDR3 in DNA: TGTGCCAGCAGCGTAGACGGGAGAAACGAGCAGTTCTTC. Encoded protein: CASSVDGRNEQFF.